Shown below are 27 T cell receptor beta chains from a single sample sequenced in a study of blood T cell repertoires in COVID-19. The protocol was immunoSEQ multiplex PCR, while the TCRdb copy is restricted to in-frame clones and leaves out a portion. Here the sample spans 18,000 or so clones, 75% to 90% being singletons. Sequenced: peripheral blood. The receptors originated from a man aged 55 to 69 with active COVID-19.

The V call is TRBV2, the J call TRBJ2-7, with 9 nucleotides matching TRBD2. The CDR3 has 12 residues. Germline CDR1 reads SNHLY; CDR2 reads FYNNEI. V dropped 2 bases and J dropped 8; count of bases not matched to a gene: 1. CDR3 protein: CASSELAGQQYF. The CDR3 DNA sequence: TGTGCCAGCAGTGAACTAGCGGGGCAGCAGTACTTC.

This sequence joins TRBV6-4 and TRBJ1-1, with unresolved D. Germline V gene sequence: CDR1 MRHNA, CDR2 SNTAGT. The CDR3 extends over 14 amino acids. V was cut by 2 bases and J by 0 bases, with 7 bases left in between. Here the CDR3 reads CASSDEEVNTEAFF. The CDR3 bases are TGTGCCAGCAGTGACGAGGAGGTGAACACTGAAGCTTTCTTT.

The genes are TRBV5-5 and TRBJ2-1, with D tentatively TRBD1 (6 bases). The CDR3 covers 15 residues. With 2 bases removed from V and 0 bases from J, the gap between germline ends came to 9 bases. Germline CDR1 SGHKS, CDR2 YYEKEE (reference sequence). The CDR3 is CASSFRGASYNEQFF. As DNA, the CDR3 is TGTGCCAGCAGCTTCAGGGGTGCCTCCTACAATGAGCAGTTCTTC. The whole variable domain, filled in from reference TRBV5-5 and TRBJ2-1, reads DAGVTQSPTHLIKTRGQQVTLRCSPISGHKSVSWYQQVLGQGPQFIFQYYEKEERGRGNFPDRFSARQFPNYSSELNVNALLLGDSALYLCASSFRGASYNEQFFGPGTRLTVL.

The genes are TRBV6-5 and TRBJ2-7; 11 nucleotides match TRBD1. The V gene's germline CDR1 is MNHEY and CDR2 SVGAGI. The V gene end was trimmed by 6 bases and the J gene end by 4 bases; junction bases not matched to a gene: 5. The CDR3 contains 14 residues. The DNA for the CDR3 is TGTGCCAGCAGGGACAGGGGGCGGAATTACGAGCAGTACTTC. This sequence encodes CASRDRGRNYEQYF.

The V gene is TRBV2, the J gene TRBJ2-6, with TRBD2 matching over 7 bases. The CDR3 contains 16 residues. V lost 4 bases and J lost 3; bases outside the gene matches: 6. Germline V CDR1 and CDR2: SNHLY, FYNNEI. CDR3 DNA sequence: TGTGCCAGCAGTGCCCGCGGGAGCGTTGGGGCCAACGTCCTGACTTTC. This gives the protein CASSARGSVGANVLTF.

The chain employs TRBV7-8 and TRBJ2-3, with 15 bases identical to TRBD2. V shed 1 base, J shed 2 bases, and the junction held 7 bases outside the gene matches. The CDR3 has 19 residues. Germline V gene lookup returns CDR1 SGHVS and CDR2 FQNEAQ. CDR3 bases: TGTGCCAGCAGCTTAGAAAGGACTAGCGGGAGGGCGTTCACAGATACGCAGTATTTT. It yields the protein CASSLERTSGRAFTDTQYF.

This clone came up a few times. The V call is TRBV1, the J call TRBJ1-2. TRBV1 is flagged as a pseudogene. This CDR3 is 17 amino acids long. The DNA for the CDR3 is TGCACCAGCAGCCAAGATGCGGTGGGGAGTCGGGGCTATGGCTACACCTTC. It translates to CTSSQDAVGSRGYGYTF.

The chain combines TRBV9 with TRBJ1-4; D is perhaps TRBD1 (5 bases). Trimming took off 3 bases at V and 5 bases at J, with 14 bases between the two ends. CDR3 length: 15 amino acids. Per the germline V gene, CDR1 is SGDLS and CDR2 is YYNGEE. This CDR3 is CASSGLETANEKLFF. The CDR3 region has the DNA TGTGCCAGCAGCGGTCTCGAGACAGCGAATGAAAAACTGTTTTTT.

For the CDR3, the DNA is TGTGCCAGCAGCCCCGGGACAGGGAGGATAGCCTACGAGCAGTACTTC. It yields the protein CASSPGTGRIAYEQYF. V usage is TRBV7-2 and J usage is TRBJ2-7; TRBD1 aligns across 9 bases. Germline CDR1 is SGHTA and CDR2 is FQGNSA. CDR3 length: 16 amino acids. J lost 2 bases, V lost 5 bases, and 10 bases had no gene match. Filled out from reference TRBV7-2 and TRBJ2-7, the complete variable domain reads GAGVSQSPSNKVTEKGKDVELRCDPISGHTALYWYRQSLGQGLEFLIYFQGNSAPDKSGLPSDRFSAERTGGSVSTLTIQRTQQEDSAVYLCASSPGTGRIAYEQYFGPGTRLTVT.

The chain carries TRBV28 and TRBJ1-2; no clear D. V gave up 8 bases and J gave up 1 base, with 17 bases separating them. Germline V gives CDR1 MDHEN, CDR2 SYDVKM. CDR3 length: 15 residues. CDR3 coding DNA: TGTGCCAGCTGTCTAGGAGGGATGGGTAACTATGGCTACACCTTC. It specifies CASCLGGMGNYGYTF.

This chain links TRBV5-6 with TRBJ2-2, with D perhaps matching TRBD2 (5 bases). The CDR3 runs 15 residues. The germline gives CDR1 SGHDT, CDR2 YYEEEE. The V end lost 0 bases, the J end lost 4 bases, and 10 bases lay between the germline ends. This chain's CDR3 is CASSLAGVITGELFF. CDR3 sequence (DNA): TGTGCCAGCAGCTTGGCCGGGGTTATCACCGGGGAGCTGTTTTTT.

This chain links TRBV6-1 with TRBJ1-1; D perhaps matches TRBD1 (5 bases). CDR3 length equals 15 residues. CDR1 and CDR2 from the germline V gene are MNHNS and SASEGT. The V and J ends lost 8 bases and 1 base respectively, with 17 bases between them. Here the CDR3 DNA reads TGTGCCAGCCTACCGTCGAGACAGCAGAACACTGAAGCTTTCTTT. Its protein product is CASLPSRQQNTEAFF.

The chain joins TRBV10-3 to TRBJ2-1; 7 bases are a match to TRBD2. The germline V gene has CDR1 ENHRY and CDR2 SYGVKD. Unmatched junction bases numbered 3, after V lost 8 bases and J lost 5 bases. The CDR3 is 12 amino acids. The CDR3 bases are TGTGCCATCGAAGCGGGGAACAATGAGCAGTTCTTC. This codes for CAIEAGNNEQFF.

The rearrangement uses TRBV4-2 and TRBJ1-2; TRBD1 agrees at 8 bases. The CDR3 is 17 residues long. Trimming took 2 bases from V and 8 from J; bases not matched to a gene: 16. Germline lookup yields CDR1 LGHNA and CDR2 YNFKEQ. The CDR3, as DNA: TGTGCCAGCAGCCAAATTTTGGGGAACAGGGGGATAGGGGGCTACACCTTC. It yields the protein CASSQILGNRGIGGYTF.

This clone appeared once. V is TRBV4-2 and J is TRBJ1-2; TRBD1 might be the D (6 bases). This CDR3 has 14 amino acids. V gave up 0 bases and J gave up 5 bases, with 10 bases separating them. Germline loops: CDR1 LGHNA, CDR2 YNFKEQ. Written as DNA, the CDR3 is TGTGCCAGCAGCCAAGATATCCAGGGGTATGGCTACACCTTC. Amino acid sequence: CASSQDIQGYGYTF.

The chain is built from TRBV27 and TRBJ1-6; perhaps TRBD1 as D (5 bases). CDR1 is MNHEY, CDR2 SMNVEV, per germline (reference sequence). Trimming pared 11 bases from V and 8 bases from J, leaving 19 bases between. There are 14 residues in the CDR3. CDR3 amino acids: CASSGPGGYSPLHF. The DNA for the CDR3 is TGTGCCTCCTCCGGACCCGGGGGATATTCACCCCTCCACTTT.

The chain has TRBV2 and TRBJ1-6, with TRBD1 matching 11 bases. CDR3 length: 15 amino acids. Per the germline V gene, CDR1 is SNHLY and CDR2 is FYNNEI. V lost 8 bases to trimming and J lost 10 bases; unmatched junction nucleotides: 10. CDR3 in amino acids: CASVPGQGARSPLHF. The CDR3 bases are TGTGCCAGCGTGCCTGGACAGGGGGCTAGGTCACCCCTCCACTTT.

This clone was seen just once. The chain is built from TRBV7-8 and TRBJ1-6; D remains ambiguous. CDR3 length: 14 amino acids. V gave up 4 bases and J gave up 8 bases, with 12 bases separating them. Germline loops: CDR1 SGHVS, CDR2 FQNEAQ. The CDR3 bases are TGTGCCAGCAGCTCGGGAGTTTGGGATTCACCCCTCCACTTT. This gives the protein CASSSGVWDSPLHF.

The V call is TRBV5-4, the J call TRBJ2-7, with TRBD2 identical over 9 bases. There are 15 residues in the CDR3. V lost 4 bases and J lost 5; bases outside the gene matches: 10. CDR1 and CDR2 from the germline V gene are SGHNT and YYREEE (reference sequence). CDR3 DNA sequence: TGTGCCAGCAGCGGGAGGGTAGCGGGGGACCACGAGCAGTACTTC. Translated: CASSGRVAGDHEQYF.

The chain has TRBV5-1 and TRBJ2-1; TRBD2 matches at 7 bases. V lost 3 bases and J lost 7; bases outside the gene matches: 7. Germline V CDR1 and CDR2: SGHRS, YFSETQ. The CDR3 has 14 amino acids. CDR3 residues: CASSYGLEVNEQFF. In nucleotides, the CDR3 is TGCGCCAGCAGCTACGGACTAGAGGTTAATGAGCAGTTCTTC.

The chain recombines TRBV10-1 with TRBJ1-2, with TRBD1 matching over 9 bases. The CDR3 has 14 amino acids. Per the germline V gene, CDR1 is WNHNN and CDR2 is SYGVQD (reference sequence). The V gene end was trimmed by 2 bases and the J gene end by 8 bases; junction bases not matched to a gene: 6. The CDR3 protein is CASSEGQGTSGYTF. In DNA, the CDR3 is TGCGCCAGCAGTGAGGGACAGGGGACGAGCGGCTACACCTTC.

The CDR3 loop is CASSRLMNGPDTQYF. The CDR3 DNA reads as TGTGCCAGCAGTCGCCTAATGAATGGGCCAGATACGCAGTATTTT. This rearrangement joins TRBV6-5 to TRBJ2-3, with unresolved D. The CDR3 spans 15 residues. V lost 5 bases and J 4 bases, leaving 16 bases between the germline ends. The V gene's germline CDR1 is MNHEY and CDR2 SVGAGI.

The chain employs TRBV6-5 and TRBJ2-5; 7 nucleotides line up with TRBD1. This CDR3 is built from 15 residues. Germline V CDR1 and CDR2: MNHEY, SVGAGI. The V and J ends lost 10 bases and 5 bases, in that order; junction bases with no gene match: 16. CDR3 coding DNA: TGTGCCACCCGCTTCCGACAGGGAGTGGCGGAGACCCAGTACTTC. Translating gives CATRFRQGVAETQYF.

This clone was recorded once. The V and J genes are TRBV18 and TRBJ2-3, with 11 bases identical to TRBD2. Germline trimming cut 3 bases from V and 4 bases from J; bases unmatched to any gene: 9. Germline values: CDR1 KGHSH, CDR2 LQKENI. The CDR3 covers 17 residues. The CDR3 coding sequence is TGTGCCAGCTCACCTACCCCACTAGCGGGAGTTGCAGATACGCAGTATTTT. It is translated as CASSPTPLAGVADTQYF.

The CDR3 bases are TGTGCCAGCAGCGTACCTAGCGGGAGCTCCTACAATGAGCAGTTCTTC. It translates to CASSVPSGSSYNEQFF. The chain has TRBV6-6 and TRBJ2-1; 10 bases are a match to TRBD2. Germline loops: CDR1 MNHNY, CDR2 SVGAGI (reference sequence). The V and J ends lost 6 bases and 0 bases, in that order; junction bases with no gene match: 5. This CDR3 spans 16 amino acids.

The gene calls are TRBV10-3 and TRBJ1-2; the D gene is possibly TRBD1 (5 bases). From germline, CDR1 is ENHRY and CDR2 SYGVKD. The CDR3 sequence is 13 residues long. Between the trimmed V and J ends, which lost 6 bases and 8 bases, there was a span of 16 bases. The CDR3 nucleotides read TGTGCCATCAGCGTCCAGGAGGGGCTGGGCTACACCTTC. Translated, it gives CAISVQEGLGYTF.

The chain joins TRBV18 to TRBJ1-1, with D unresolved. The V end lost 6 bases, the J end lost 0 bases, and 8 bases lay between the germline ends. CDR1 KGHSH and CDR2 LQKENI come from the germline V gene. The CDR3 spans 13 residues. This CDR3 is CASSANMNTEAFF. The CDR3 coding sequence is TGTGCCAGCTCGGCAAATATGAACACTGAAGCTTTCTTT.